Below, 29 T cell receptor beta chains from the same sample are listed, as sequenced in a study of blood T cell repertoires in COVID-19. The protocol was immunoSEQ multiplex PCR, while the TCRdb copy is restricted to in-frame clones and leaves out a portion. The data contain around 16,000 clones, about 86% of them seen just once; the ten biggest clones take up approximately 51%. Sequenced material: peripheral blood. The source of these receptors is a man aged 55 to 69 with acute or convalescent COVID-19.

The chain couples TRBV21-1 to TRBJ1-1. TRBV21-1 constitutes a pseudogene. The CDR3 spans 15 residues. This CDR3 is CASSKWQGGGTEAFF. The CDR3 DNA is TGTGCCAGCAGCAAATGGCAGGGAGGAGGCACTGAAGCTTTCTTT.

CDR3 residues: CATSGRALNTEAFF. CDR3 DNA: TGTGCCACCAGCGGCAGGGCGCTGAACACTGAAGCTTTCTTT. The J gene is TRBJ1-1, the V gene TRBV15; TRBD1 is a possible D gene (5 bases). From germline, CDR1 is LNHNV and CDR2 YYDKDF (reference sequence). CDR3 size: 14 residues. Trimming shortened V by 5 bases and J by 0 bases, and 10 bases separated the two germline ends.

The count of this clone is one. CDR3 coding DNA: TGTGCCAGCAGCGGGACAGGGAGGGAGAATGAGCAGTTCTTC. Its protein product is CASSGTGRENEQFF. This rearrangement joins TRBV3-1 (or the pseudogene TRBV3-2) to TRBJ2-1; 9 nucleotides match TRBD1. V shed 5 bases, J shed 7 bases, and the junction held 6 bases outside the gene matches. CDR1 and CDR2 (germline): LGHDT, YNNKEL (reference sequence). This CDR3 is 14 amino acids long.

This chain uses TRBV4-1 with TRBJ1-2; 9 positions match TRBD1. V gave up 4 bases and J gave up 1 base; unmatched junction bases: 4. The germline CDR1 and CDR2 sequences are MGHRA and YSYEKL. CDR3 length: 15 amino acids. The CDR3 sequence: CASSPDRGSNYGYTF. In nucleotides, the CDR3 is TGCGCCAGCAGCCCTGACAGGGGGAGTAACTATGGCTACACCTTC.

V gene TRBV27 combines with J gene TRBJ2-5, with TRBD2 as a possible D gene (5 bases). The V and J ends lost 5 bases and 1 base respectively, with 11 bases between them. This CDR3 comprises 14 residues. Germline V CDR1 and CDR2: MNHEY, SMNVEV (reference sequence). CDR3 protein: CASSPRLPQETQYF. CDR3 bases: TGTGCCAGCAGTCCCCGACTACCCCAAGAGACCCAGTACTTC.

This chain connects TRBV9 to TRBJ2-3, with 8 positions matching TRBD2. Germline CDR1 SGDLS, CDR2 YYNGEE. The CDR3 has 15 amino acids. V dropped 2 bases and J dropped 3; count of bases not matched to a gene: 5. Written as DNA, the CDR3 is TGTGCCAGCAGCGTGAAGCGGGAGTGGACAGATACGCAGTATTTT. Translated, it gives CASSVKREWTDTQYF.

CDR3 residues: CASSRAGSSYEQYF. The CDR3, as DNA: TGTGCCAGCTCGAGGGCAGGTAGCTCCTACGAGCAGTACTTC. The V and J genes are TRBV9 and TRBJ2-7; D perhaps matches TRBD2 (5 bases). V was shortened by 7 bases and J by 0 bases, with 14 bases between the two germline ends. CDR1 is SGDLS and CDR2 is YYNGEE in the germline V gene. The CDR3 runs to 14 residues.

CDR3 DNA sequence: TGTGCCATCAGTGGGGGGGAAAGGGACTATGGCTACACCTTC. It translates to CAISGGERDYGYTF. The chain recombines TRBV10-3 with TRBJ1-2; maybe TRBD1 (5 bases). Germline-derived CDR1 and CDR2 are ENHRY and SYGVKD. With 4 bases removed from V and 3 bases from J, the gap between germline ends came to 12 bases. The CDR3 covers 14 residues.

CDR3 sequence reads: CASSHSGLAGSSNTGELFF. The CDR3 region has the DNA TGTGCCAGCAGCCACTCGGGACTAGCGGGCTCCTCGAACACCGGGGAGCTGTTTTTT. This chain joins TRBV3-1 (or the pseudogene TRBV3-2) and TRBJ2-2; 12 nucleotides align to TRBD2. The CDR3 runs 19 residues. Germline assignment: CDR1 LGHDT and CDR2 YNNKEL (reference sequence). V was pared by 3 bases and J by 0 bases, with 8 bases of the junction left unmatched.

The chain is built from TRBV5-1 and TRBJ2-2, with 10 bases fitting TRBD1. Germline loops: CDR1 SGHRS, CDR2 YFSETQ. This CDR3 has 17 residues. Trimming took 4 bases from V and 0 from J; bases not matched to a gene: 6. CDR3 sequence reads: CASSPTGQGANTGELFF. DNA of the CDR3: TGCGCCAGCAGCCCAACCGGACAGGGGGCGAACACCGGGGAGCTGTTTTTT.

This chain connects TRBV27 to TRBJ2-1; 11 bases match TRBD2. CDR3 length: 18 amino acids. V shed 3 bases, J shed 0 bases, and the junction held 7 bases outside the gene matches. CDR1 and CDR2 (germline): MNHEY, SMNVEV (reference sequence). CDR3 nucleotide sequence: TGTGCCAGCAGTTTCGGTAGCGGGGGGGATATCTCCTACAATGAGCAGTTCTTC. It translates to CASSFGSGGDISYNEQFF.

The chain uses TRBV28 and TRBJ2-1; a possible D gene is TRBD2 (6 bases). Germline CDR1 reads MDHEN; CDR2 reads SYDVKM. Deletions cut 10 bases from V and 9 bases from J, with 19 bases between. CDR3 length equals 13 residues. CDR3 DNA: TGTGCCACGAAGGAGGGGAGCGGAACTGAGCAGTTCTTC. Translated, it gives CATKEGSGTEQFF.

This clone was seen just once. CDR3 protein: CASSTGRTSTVGRVEKLFF. The CDR3 DNA is TGTGCCAGCAGCACCGGGAGAACGTCGACAGTCGGTCGGGTTGAAAAACTGTTTTTT. The rearrangement links TRBV7-2 to TRBJ1-4; possible D gene TRBD1, 5 bases. With 5 bases removed from V and 7 bases from J, the gap between germline ends came to 29 bases. The CDR3 is 19 residues long. Germline values: CDR1 SGHTA, CDR2 FQGNSA.

This sequence joins TRBV19 and TRBJ2-1; 15 bases are a match to TRBD2. V lost 7 bases to trimming and J lost 13 bases; unmatched junction nucleotides: 5. In germline, CDR1 is LNHDA, CDR2 SQIVND (reference sequence). The CDR3 is made up of 13 amino acids. This chain's CDR3 is CASTSGLAGGQFF. Here the CDR3 DNA reads TGTGCCAGTACCTCGGGACTAGCGGGGGGCCAGTTCTTC.

The J gene is TRBJ1-2, the V gene TRBV6-5; 7 nucleotides line up with TRBD1. CDR1 and CDR2 (germline): MNHEY, SVGAGI. The CDR3 runs 11 residues. V was clipped by 4 bases and J by 7 bases; unmatched bases: 0. The chain's CDR3 is CASSSGGGYTF. DNA for the CDR3: TGTGCCAGCAGTTCAGGGGGTGGCTACACCTTC.

V usage is TRBV24-1 and J usage is TRBJ2-7; a possible D gene is TRBD2 (5 bases). V dropped 0 bases and J dropped 3 bases, with 11 bases sitting between them. The germline CDR1 and CDR2 sequences are KGHDR and SFDVKD. The CDR3 has 15 amino acids. The CDR3 nucleotides read TGTGCCACCAGTGATTTGCTAGCTCGGAGCTACGAGCAGTACTTC. As protein: CATSDLLARSYEQYF.

This clone came up a few times. The chain joins TRBV15 to TRBJ1-5; a possible D gene is TRBD1 (6 bases). Trimming removed 5 bases at V and 0 bases at J, with 17 bases between. The CDR3 extends over 17 amino acids. Germline-derived CDR1 and CDR2 are LNHNV and YYDKDF (reference sequence). The CDR3 DNA reads as TGTGCCACCAGCGGCCCCGGACAGATTACTAGCAATCAGCCCCAGCATTTT. As protein: CATSGPGQITSNQPQHF.

This chain joins TRBV25-1 and TRBJ2-1, with D possibly being TRBD2 (5 bases). The CDR3 consists of 15 residues. The V gene lost 0 bases and the J gene lost 8 bases, with 14 bases spanning the gap. Germline CDR1 reads MGHDK; CDR2 reads SYGVNS. The CDR3 region has the DNA TGTGCCAGCAGTGAATATTCCAGCGGTGGGGATGAGCAGTTCTTC. This sequence encodes CASSEYSSGGDEQFF.

This rearrangement joins TRBV11-3 to TRBJ2-7; 10 bases fit TRBD2. The V and J ends lost 6 bases and 2 bases, in that order; junction bases with no gene match: 16. The germline CDR1 and CDR2 sequences are SGHNT and YENEEA. The CDR3 has 18 residues. The CDR3 sequence is CASSPPSGGANYTYEQYF. The CDR3, as DNA: TGTGCCAGCAGTCCTCCTAGCGGGGGAGCAAACTATACCTACGAGCAGTACTTC. The full variable domain, with the rest looked up from reference TRBV11-3 and TRBJ2-7, is EAGVVQSPRYKIIEKKQPVAFWCNPISGHNTLYWYLQNLGQGPELLIRYENEEAVDDSQLPKDRFSAERLKGVDSTLKIQPAELGDSAVYLCASSPPSGGANYTYEQYFGPGTRLTVT.

J is TRBJ1-5 and V is TRBV6-5; TRBD1 aligns across 11 bases. This CDR3 has 16 residues. The J segment lost 6 bases and the V segment lost 1 base, leaving 5 bases of the junction unmatched. CDR1 and CDR2 from the germline V gene are MNHEY and SVGAGI. The CDR3 is CASSYLGDRGGQPQHF. The DNA of the CDR3 is TGTGCCAGCAGTTACTTGGGGGACAGGGGGGGTCAGCCCCAGCATTTT.

The chain links TRBV7-3 to TRBJ2-1; 12 bases fit TRBD2. This CDR3 comprises 20 residues. CDR1 is SGHTA and CDR2 is FQGTGA in the germline V gene. V lost 0 bases and J lost 0; bases outside the gene matches: 9. In DNA, the CDR3 is TGTGCCAGCAGCTTAACAGGACTAGCGGGGACGTCCGGCTCCTACAATGAGCAGTTCTTC. It encodes CASSLTGLAGTSGSYNEQFF.

The rearrangement joins TRBV9 to TRBJ2-5; 10 bases align to TRBD2. The V segment lost 3 bases and the J segment 1 base; nucleotides outside the gene matches: 6. Germline CDR1 reads SGDLS; CDR2 reads YYNGEE. This CDR3 has 16 amino acids. The CDR3, as DNA: TGTGCCAGCAGCGCCGGGACTAGCGTCACCCAAGAGACCCAGTACTTC. Protein sequence: CASSAGTSVTQETQYF.

This clone has just a few counts. This rearrangement joins TRBV7-9 to TRBJ2-3; D is possibly TRBD2 (5 bases). Between the trimmed V and J ends, which lost 2 bases and 6 bases, there was a span of 15 bases. The length of the CDR3 is 15 residues. The germline gives CDR1 SEHNR, CDR2 FQNEAQ (reference sequence). The CDR3 reads CASSLNGVGVDTQYF. The CDR3 nucleotides read TGTGCCAGCAGCTTAAACGGGGTTGGGGTGGATACGCAGTATTTT.

The V and J genes are TRBV6-2 or TRBV6-3 and TRBJ1-1, with D unclear. The CDR3 totals 16 residues. V was shortened by 0 bases and J by 2 bases, with 13 bases between the two germline ends. CDR1 MNHEY and CDR2 SVGEGT come from the germline V gene. The DNA of the CDR3 is TGTGCCAGCAGTTACTCGATGGGAGGGAGAAACACTGAAGCTTTCTTT. Translated, it gives CASSYSMGGRNTEAFF.

This clone came up a few times. The chain couples TRBV7-9 to TRBJ2-7; possibly TRBD2 for D (6 bases). The CDR3 is 13 residues long. CDR1 is SEHNR, CDR2 FQNEAQ, per germline (reference sequence). Trimming stripped 5 bases from V and 5 bases from J, with 13 bases between. CDR3 region: CASSLAAGHEQYF. The DNA of the CDR3 is TGTGCCAGCAGCCTTGCGGCGGGGCACGAGCAGTACTTC.

The CDR3 loop is CASSPRTGGITDTQYF. The CDR3 DNA reads TGTGCCAGCAGCCCGCGGACAGGGGGAATCACAGATACGCAGTATTTT. This chain joins TRBV14 and TRBJ2-3, with 10 bases matching TRBD1. Germline assignment: CDR1 SGHDN and CDR2 FVKESK. Trimming took 4 bases from V and 2 from J; bases not matched to a gene: 6. The CDR3 spans 16 residues.

The chain links TRBV3-1 (or the pseudogene TRBV3-2) to TRBJ1-1; TRBD1 matches at 7 bases. J gave up 8 bases and V 0 bases, and 9 bases lay outside the gene matches. The CDR3 spans 15 residues. CDR1 LGHDT and CDR2 YNNKEL come from the germline V gene (reference sequence). The CDR3 region has the DNA TGTGCCAGCAGCCAAGACCCTGACAGGGCTTCGGAAGCTTTCTTT. It is translated as CASSQDPDRASEAFF.

V gene TRBV4-3 combines with J gene TRBJ1-3, with 11 bases matching TRBD1. The length of the CDR3 is 18 residues. J was trimmed by 9 bases and V by 3 bases; bases with no gene match: 16. Germline V gene data show CDR1 as LGHNA and CDR2 as YSLEER. The CDR3 sequence: CASSHGIGTGGGLSTIYF. CDR3 in DNA: TGCGCCAGCAGCCACGGCATCGGGACAGGGGGTGGGCTAAGCACCATATATTTT.

This rearrangement joins TRBV5-4 to TRBJ1-2; 9 bases agree with TRBD1. The V segment lost 6 bases and the J segment 6 bases; nucleotides outside the gene matches: 9. The CDR3 loop spans 14 amino acids. Germline V CDR1 and CDR2: SGHNT, YYREEE (reference sequence). CDR3 bases: TGTGCCAGCACCCATCCCGACAGGGGGGATGGCTACACCTTC. Translation: CASTHPDRGDGYTF.